This T cell receptor (beta chain) emerged from a study of T-cell reconstitution after alpha-beta-depleted transplantation in children. Study-level findings and limits: Several hundred expanded graft clones reportedly were the source of alpha-beta T cells about two months after transplant.

Comments on this clonotype: Its target is unknown.

Germline values: CDR1 MNHEY, CDR2 SVGAGI. Trimming left V 8 bases short and J 0 bases short, with 4 bases between. The CDR3 extends over 11 amino acids. Unique molecular identifiers were incorporated during preparation of the TCRbeta library. TCRdb itself ran the PCR reads through MiXCR, one entry per CDR3 protein. The table shows roughly 220,000 distinct CDR3 sequences, with roughly 8.3% occurring only once. The gene calls are TRBV6-5 and TRBJ1-1; D gene unclear. This sequence was found in a male patient between 2 and 10 years old who had a stem cell transplant for acute myeloid leukemia, so the T cells may come from the graft donor. Material: PBMCs, mostly from graft donor cells, obtained 360 days after TCRalphabeta/CD19-depleted stem cell transplant. Here the CDR3 DNA reads TGTGCCAGCGGTGTGAACACTGAAGCTTTCTTT. Translation: CASGVNTEAFF.